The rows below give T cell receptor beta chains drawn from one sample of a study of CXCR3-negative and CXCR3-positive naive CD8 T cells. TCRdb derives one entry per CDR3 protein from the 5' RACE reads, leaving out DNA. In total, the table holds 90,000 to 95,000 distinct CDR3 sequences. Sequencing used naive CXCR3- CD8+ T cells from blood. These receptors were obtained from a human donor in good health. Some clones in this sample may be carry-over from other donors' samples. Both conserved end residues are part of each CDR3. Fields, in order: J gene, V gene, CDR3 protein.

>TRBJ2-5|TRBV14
CASSQDRPRTSGLETQYF
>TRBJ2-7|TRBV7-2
CASSLSEWSLSYEQYF
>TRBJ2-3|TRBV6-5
CASSPGHRSLDTQYF
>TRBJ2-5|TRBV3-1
CASSQPIEETQYF
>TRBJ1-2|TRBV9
CASSVGGEGYTF
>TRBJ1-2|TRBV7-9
CASSLTGTTGYTF
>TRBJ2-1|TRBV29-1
CSVTPGGRLEQFF
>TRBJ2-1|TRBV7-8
CASSFRGSYNEQFF
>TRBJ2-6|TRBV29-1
CSVPSPGLSSGANVLTF
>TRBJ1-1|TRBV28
CASSLSSQGNTEAFF
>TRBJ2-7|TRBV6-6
CASMANYEQYF
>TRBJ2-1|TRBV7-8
CASSPGTGISYNEQFF
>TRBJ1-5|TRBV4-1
CASSQDLAGGGQPQHF
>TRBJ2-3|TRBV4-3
CASSQEQGTADTQYF
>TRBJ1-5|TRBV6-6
CASTPSMGQPQHF
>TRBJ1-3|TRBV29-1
CSVVEGNTIYF
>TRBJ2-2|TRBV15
CATSRSGETGELFF
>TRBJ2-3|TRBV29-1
CSVGTSTDTQYF
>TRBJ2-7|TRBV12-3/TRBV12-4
CAPKPRASNEQYF